Below, 17 T cell receptor beta chains from the same sample are listed, as sequenced in a study of blood T cell repertoires in COVID-19. Method: immunoSEQ multiplex PCR; TCRdb's copy keeps in-frame clones and lacks some. The table records over 250,000 clones, roughly 91% of them present only once. Sequences were obtained from PBMCs or T cells enriched from blood (not recorded which). Receptors were obtained from a woman aged 60-70 years who had recovered from COVID-19.

This chain links TRBV2 with TRBJ1-4; 7 positions agree with TRBD1. The CDR3 length is 15 residues. After removal of 6 bases from V and 10 bases from J, the junction contained 14 bases not matched to a gene. CDR1 is SNHLY, CDR2 FYNNEI, per germline. The CDR3 spells CASRKETGPGGKLFF. CDR3 nucleotide sequence: TGTGCCAGCAGGAAAGAGACAGGGCCTGGGGGAAAACTGTTTTTT.

This chain links TRBV15 with TRBJ2-7, with D unclear. This CDR3 is built from 13 residues. Germline values: CDR1 LNHNV, CDR2 YYDKDF (reference sequence). V was pared by 0 bases and J by 7 bases, with 10 bases between. The CDR3 nucleotides read TGTGCCACCAGCAGAGATCTCCACCGGGAGCAGTACTTC. Amino acids: CATSRDLHREQYF.

V gene TRBV6-2 or TRBV6-3 combines with J gene TRBJ1-1, with a possible D match to TRBD1 (5 bases). The germline V and J ends were trimmed by 0 bases and 11 bases, with 13 bases remaining between them. Germline lookup yields CDR1 MNHEY and CDR2 SVGEGT. The CDR3 length is 13 residues. The CDR3 DNA reads as TGTGCCAGCAGTTACTCGGTGGGGCAAAAGGCTTTCTTT. Translation gives CASSYSVGQKAFF.

The V call is TRBV6-5, the J call TRBJ2-7, with TRBD2 matching over 13 bases. This CDR3 spans 13 amino acids. J gave up 3 bases and V 8 bases, and 1 base lay outside the gene matches. CDR1 is MNHEY, CDR2 SVGAGI, per germline. The CDR3 is CASRLAGGYEQYF. The DNA of the CDR3 is TGTGCCAGCCGACTAGCGGGAGGCTACGAGCAGTACTTC.

Only a few counts were recorded for this clone. The chain joins TRBV27 to TRBJ1-6; TRBD1 agrees at 7 bases. The V gene's germline CDR1 is MNHEY and CDR2 SMNVEV (reference sequence). The CDR3 covers 16 residues. Trimming took 5 bases from V and 9 from J; bases not matched to a gene: 13. The CDR3 region is CASSDREGGFASPLHF. In DNA, the CDR3 is TGTGCCAGCAGTGACAGGGAAGGGGGATTTGCTTCACCCCTCCACTTT.

The genes are TRBV6-5 and TRBJ2-1; 10 bases agree with TRBD1. This CDR3 has 14 amino acids. With V trimmed by 7 bases and J by 6 bases, 6 bases remained unmatched. Germline CDR1 reads MNHEY; CDR2 reads SVGAGI. This chain's CDR3 is CASNSGQGFNEQFF. CDR3 sequence (DNA): TGTGCCAGCAACTCGGGACAGGGGTTCAATGAGCAGTTCTTC.

The chain links TRBV7-9 to TRBJ2-5; 9 bases map to TRBD2. V shed 4 bases, J shed 0 bases, and the junction held 9 bases outside the gene matches. CDR3 length: 17 residues. The V gene's germline CDR1 is SEHNR and CDR2 FQNEAQ (reference sequence). CDR3 sequence (DNA): TGTGCCAGCAGCTCCTCCGGACTAGCGCCTTACCAAGAGACCCAGTACTTC. Translated, it gives CASSSSGLAPYQETQYF.

The gene calls are TRBV28 and TRBJ1-2, with 8 positions matching TRBD1. CDR3 length: 14 amino acids. The V gene end was trimmed by 6 bases and the J gene end by 7 bases; junction bases not matched to a gene: 10. Germline CDR1 reads MDHEN; CDR2 reads SYDVKM. The CDR3 DNA sequence: TGTGCCAGCAGGATCCAGGGACAGGCAGGTGGCTACACCTTC. Translating gives CASRIQGQAGGYTF.

The CDR3, as DNA: TGTGCCAGCTCACCCTGGACTGGAGGAGAGACCCAGTACTTC. Protein: CASSPWTGGETQYF. The rearrangement joins TRBV18 to TRBJ2-5; D might be TRBD2 (5 bases). The germline CDR1 and CDR2 sequences are KGHSH and LQKENI. This CDR3 region has 14 residues. Trimming took 3 bases from V and 4 from J, leaving 12 bases between them.

The chain links TRBV28 to TRBJ1-2; 8 nucleotides match TRBD1. Germline CDR1 and CDR2: MDHEN and SYDVKM. CDR3 length: 13 residues. V dropped 10 bases and J dropped 4; count of bases not matched to a gene: 8. The CDR3 is CANRDRTRYGYTF. The CDR3 DNA sequence: TGTGCCAACCGGGACAGGACACGCTATGGCTACACCTTC.

The chain carries TRBV19 and TRBJ1-4, with a weak D call TRBD1 (5 bases). The V end lost 6 bases, the J end lost 5 bases, and 13 bases lay between the germline ends. Germline V lookup: CDR1 LNHDA, CDR2 SQIVND (reference sequence). This CDR3 contains 14 residues. The CDR3 sequence is CASRWGGPNEKLFF. Here the CDR3 DNA reads TGTGCCAGTAGATGGGGGGGACCGAATGAAAAACTGTTTTTT.

V and J are TRBV14 and TRBJ2-1; a weak D match, TRBD1 (5 bases). The CDR3 spans 15 residues. V was clipped by 3 bases and J by 7 bases, with 16 bases between them. Germline loops: CDR1 SGHDN, CDR2 FVKESK. The CDR3 nucleotides are TGTGCCAGCAGCCAGTGGGAAGGGGCCAAGAATGAGCAGTTCTTC. Protein: CASSQWEGAKNEQFF.

This clone was recorded only once. The rearrangement uses TRBV1 and TRBJ2-7; no check of the table's D call, TRBD2, against the DNA was made. TRBV1 is a documented pseudogene. The CDR3 has 17 residues. The CDR3 DNA reads TGCACCAGCAGCCACCTCCTGGGGAGGGTAGGGGCCTACGAGCAGTACTTC. Amino acids: CTSSHLLGRVGAYEQYF.

The J gene is TRBJ2-5, the V gene TRBV24-1; 12 bases are a match to TRBD1. Germline V lookup: CDR1 KGHDR, CDR2 SFDVKD. The V gene end was trimmed by 2 bases and the J gene end by 4 bases; junction bases not matched to a gene: 1. CDR3 size: 15 residues. CDR3 coding DNA: TGTGCCACCAGTGATTGGGGACAGGGGGCAGAGACCCAGTACTTC. It specifies CATSDWGQGAETQYF.

The chain recombines TRBV10-2 with TRBJ2-7; 9 nucleotides match TRBD1. Per germline, CDR1 WSHSY and CDR2 SAAADI. This CDR3 spans 17 amino acids. J was trimmed by 1 base and V by 0 bases; bases with no gene match: 7. The CDR3 protein is CASSESFGTGYSYEQYF. DNA of the CDR3: TGCGCCAGCAGTGAGTCATTCGGGACAGGGTATTCCTACGAGCAGTACTTC.

The V call is TRBV28, the J call TRBJ1-5; perhaps TRBD1 as D (6 bases). CDR3 length: 15 residues. Between the trimmed V and J ends, which lost 2 bases and 4 bases, there was a span of 12 bases. CDR1 is MDHEN, CDR2 SYDVKM, per germline. The CDR3 sequence: CASSLPSQGNQPQHF. For the CDR3, the DNA is TGTGCCAGCAGTTTACCCTCACAGGGAAATCAGCCCCAGCATTTT.

V is TRBV19 and J is TRBJ2-3; 9 nucleotides agree with TRBD2. V was pared by 7 bases and J by 1 base, with 3 bases of the junction left unmatched. The CDR3 is made up of 14 amino acids. The V gene's germline CDR1 is LNHDA and CDR2 SQIVND (reference sequence). CDR3 amino acids: CASKVAGGTDTQYF. The CDR3 region has the DNA TGTGCCAGTAAAGTAGCGGGAGGCACAGATACGCAGTATTTT.